A selection of T cell receptor beta chains follows, all from one sample in a study of T-cell memory formation after mild COVID-19. A single record per CDR3 protein comes from TCRdb applying MiXCR to the 5' RACE reads. The repertoire holds around 390,000 distinct CDR3 sequences, with 15% to 20% as singletons. The sequenced sample consisted of PBMCs or a T cell subset sorted from them (not recorded which). Receptors were obtained from a young man who had mild COVID-19 (a few samples of this study predate the infection). Cell type and time point are not known. The CDR3 runs from the conserved cysteine through the conserved F or W. D genes are given only for firm matches. Clone size is not always given. Where it is, it says once, few, many or a class for expanded clones.

D gene: TRBD1
J gene: TRBJ1-1
clone size: .
V gene: TRBV2
CDR3 protein: CASSGTGVGTEAFF
CDR3 DNA: TGTGCCAGCAGCGGGACAGGGGTGGGGACTGAAGCTTTCTTT

D gene: .
J gene: TRBJ2-7
clone size: few
V gene: TRBV5-1
CDR3 protein: CASSLHFGTTPTYEQYF
CDR3 DNA: TGCGCCAGCAGCCTCCACTTCGGGACCACCCCAACCTACGAGCAGTACTTC

D gene: .
J gene: TRBJ1-2
clone size: .
V gene: TRBV7-9
CDR3 protein: CASSLAGRENGYTF
CDR3 DNA: TGTGCCAGCAGCTTAGCAGGCAGGGAGAATGGCTACACCTTC

D gene: TRBD2
J gene: TRBJ2-2
clone size: .
V gene: TRBV5-1
CDR3 protein: CASSLGLAENTGELFF
CDR3 DNA: TGCGCCAGCAGCTTGGGACTAGCAGAGAACACCGGGGAGCTGTTTTTT

D gene: .
J gene: TRBJ2-1
clone size: many
V gene: TRBV12-3/TRBV12-4
CDR3 protein: CASSFRWEQFF
CDR3 DNA: TGTGCCAGCAGTTTTAGGTGGGAGCAGTTCTTC

D gene: .
J gene: TRBJ1-1
clone size: few
V gene: TRBV6-2/TRBV6-3
CDR3 protein: CASSWGETEAFF
CDR3 DNA: TGTGCCAGCAGTTGGGGGGAGACTGAAGCTTTCTTT

D gene: TRBD2
J gene: TRBJ2-3
clone size: .
V gene: TRBV5-1
CDR3 protein: CASSMSGDSTDTQYF
CDR3 DNA: TGCGCCAGCAGCATGAGCGGGGATAGCACAGATACGCAGTATTTT

D gene: .
J gene: TRBJ2-3
clone size: .
V gene: TRBV24-1
CDR3 protein: CATIEQGTDTQYF
CDR3 DNA: TGTGCCACCATAGAACAGGGTACCGATACGCAGTATTTT

D gene: .
J gene: TRBJ1-6
clone size: .
V gene: TRBV25-1
CDR3 protein: CASSGSRGNSPLHF
CDR3 DNA: TGTGCCAGCAGTGGGTCCAGGGGTAATTCACCCCTCCACTTT

D gene: TRBD2
J gene: TRBJ2-5
clone size: few
V gene: TRBV10-3
CDR3 protein: CAISSGGGAGETQYF
CDR3 DNA: TGTGCCATCAGTTCTGGCGGGGGGGCCGGTGAGACCCAGTACTTC

D gene: .
J gene: TRBJ2-1
clone size: few
V gene: TRBV9
CDR3 protein: CASSPHGGALSNEQFF
CDR3 DNA: TGTGCCAGCAGCCCCCACGGCGGGGCATTGAGCAATGAGCAGTTCTTC

D gene: TRBD2
J gene: TRBJ2-2
clone size: .
V gene: TRBV6-2/TRBV6-3
CDR3 protein: CASRTPELAGLRELFF
CDR3 DNA: TGTGCCAGCAGGACCCCCGAGCTAGCGGGGTTGAGGGAGCTGTTTTTT

D gene: TRBD1
J gene: TRBJ2-5
clone size: .
V gene: TRBV9
CDR3 protein: CASSGGQIQETQYF
CDR3 DNA: TGTGCCAGCAGCGGGGGACAGATACAAGAGACCCAGTACTTC

D gene: .
J gene: TRBJ2-3
clone size: .
V gene: TRBV20-1
CDR3 protein: CSARGPGASTDTQYF
CDR3 DNA: TGCAGTGCTAGGGGGCCAGGCGCTAGCACAGATACGCAGTATTTT

D gene: TRBD2
J gene: TRBJ2-5
clone size: once
V gene: TRBV3-1
CDR3 protein: CASSPSGGAAKTQYF
CDR3 DNA: TGTGCCAGCAGCCCGAGCGGGGGGGCAGCGAAGACCCAGTACTTC

D gene: .
J gene: TRBJ1-6
clone size: few
V gene: TRBV5-5
CDR3 protein: CASSLEGERSYNSPLHF
CDR3 DNA: TGTGCCAGCAGCTTGGAGGGGGAAAGATCCTATAATTCACCCCTCCACTTT

D gene: .
J gene: TRBJ1-1
clone size: .
V gene: TRBV18
CDR3 protein: CASSPYTGPTEAFF
CDR3 DNA: TGTGCCAGCTCACCCTACACAGGGCCCACTGAAGCTTTCTTT

D gene: TRBD2
J gene: TRBJ2-3
clone size: .
V gene: TRBV2
CDR3 protein: CASRALAGGPLADTQYF
CDR3 DNA: TGTGCCAGCAGGGCCCTAGCGGGGGGGCCCTTGGCAGATACGCAGTATTTT

D gene: TRBD1
J gene: TRBJ1-2
clone size: few
V gene: TRBV5-1
CDR3 protein: CASSRGGTDYGYTF
CDR3 DNA: TGCGCCAGCAGTCGTGGCGGGACAGACTATGGCTACACCTTC

D gene: TRBD2
J gene: TRBJ2-1
clone size: many
V gene: TRBV4-3
CDR3 protein: CASSSTSGGWSSYNEQFF
CDR3 DNA: TGCGCCAGCAGCTCCACTAGCGGGGGTTGGAGCTCCTACAATGAGCAGTTCTTC

D gene: .
J gene: TRBJ1-1
clone size: .
V gene: TRBV30
CDR3 protein: CAWGQMNTEAFF
CDR3 DNA: TGTGCCTGGGGACAGATGAACACTGAAGCTTTCTTT

D gene: .
J gene: TRBJ2-7
clone size: few
V gene: TRBV5-1
CDR3 protein: CASSLDRGPRDEQYF
CDR3 DNA: TGCGCCAGCAGCTTGGACCGGGGGCCCCGAGACGAGCAGTACTTC

D gene: .
J gene: TRBJ2-5
clone size: .
V gene: TRBV18
CDR3 protein: CASSPLGSGETQYF
CDR3 DNA: TGTGCCAGCTCACCACTGGGAAGCGGAGAGACCCAGTACTTC

D gene: TRBD2
J gene: TRBJ2-5
clone size: few
V gene: TRBV5-1
CDR3 protein: CASSSSGTSGPETQYF
CDR3 DNA: TGCGCCAGCAGCTCGTCCGGGACTAGCGGACCAGAGACCCAGTACTTC

D gene: .
J gene: TRBJ2-5
clone size: many
V gene: TRBV7-2
CDR3 protein: CASSFGGQETQYF
CDR3 DNA: TGTGCCAGCAGCTTTGGGGGTCAAGAGACCCAGTACTTC

D gene: .
J gene: TRBJ2-7
clone size: .
V gene: TRBV25-1
CDR3 protein: CASSGGSFGEQYF
CDR3 DNA: TGTGCCAGCAGTGGTGGCTCCTTTGGGGAGCAGTACTTC

D gene: .
J gene: TRBJ2-5
clone size: .
V gene: TRBV12-3/TRBV12-4
CDR3 protein: CASGSGAAGTQYF
CDR3 DNA: TGTGCCAGCGGCTCGGGGGCGGCGGGGACCCAGTACTTC

D gene: .
J gene: TRBJ2-7
clone size: .
V gene: TRBV7-6
CDR3 protein: CASSSLTGGDDEQYF
CDR3 DNA: TGTGCCAGCAGCTCGCTGACAGGAGGTGACGACGAGCAGTACTTC

D gene: TRBD1
J gene: TRBJ1-4
clone size: few
V gene: TRBV6-6
CDR3 protein: CASSHRDRVGEKLFF
CDR3 DNA: TGTGCCAGCAGTCACAGAGACAGGGTTGGCGAAAAACTGTTTTTT

D gene: .
J gene: TRBJ1-1
clone size: few
V gene: TRBV6-5
CDR3 protein: CASSYGPFRTEAFF
CDR3 DNA: TGTGCCAGCAGTTACGGTCCCTTCCGCACTGAAGCTTTCTTT

D gene: .
J gene: TRBJ1-2
clone size: few
V gene: TRBV6-5
CDR3 protein: CASSYVDRRGYTF
CDR3 DNA: TGTGCCAGCAGTTACGTGGATCGACGGGGCTACACCTTC

D gene: .
J gene: TRBJ2-1
clone size: many
V gene: TRBV7-9
CDR3 protein: CASSLEPSYNEQFF
CDR3 DNA: TGTGCCAGCAGCTTAGAGCCCTCGTACAATGAGCAGTTCTTC

D gene: .
J gene: TRBJ1-5
clone size: .
V gene: TRBV5-6
CDR3 protein: CAIGGCNQPQHF
CDR3 DNA: TGTGCCATTGGCGGGTGTAATCAGCCCCAGCATTTT

D gene: .
J gene: TRBJ1-6
clone size: few
V gene: TRBV7-2
CDR3 protein: CAGGKDGNSPLHF
CDR3 DNA: TGTGCCGGGGGGAAGGACGGCAATTCACCCCTCCACTTT